A single sample gave rise to the 15 T cell receptor beta chains below, sequenced in a study of blood T cell repertoires in COVID-19. The repertoire was sequenced with immunoSEQ multiplex PCR; TCRdb's copy has only in-frame clones and lacks some. Of 260,000 or so clones in the sample, 84% were seen once. Sequenced sample: peripheral blood. The source of these receptors is a human donor in a cohort sampled during active COVID-19.

The CDR3 loop is CATSRDLARGREQYF. CDR3 DNA: TGTGCCACCAGCAGAGATCTCGCCAGGGGGCGCGAGCAGTACTTC. V gene TRBV15 combines with J gene TRBJ2-7; 8 bases fit TRBD1. The length of the CDR3 is 15 residues. Germline V lookup: CDR1 LNHNV, CDR2 YYDKDF (reference sequence). V dropped 0 bases and J dropped 6; count of bases not matched to a gene: 7.

The rearrangement links TRBV5-1 to TRBJ2-3; TRBD2 matches at 14 bases. The CDR3 has 16 amino acids. Germline V gene lookup returns CDR1 SGHRS and CDR2 YFSETQ. Unmatched junction bases numbered 3, after V lost 3 bases and J lost 3 bases. CDR3 bases: TGCGCCAGCAGCTCAGGACTAGCGGGAGGAACAGATACGCAGTATTTT. Translation: CASSSGLAGGTDTQYF.

This clone is a singleton in its sample. This sequence joins TRBV3-1 (or the pseudogene TRBV3-2) and TRBJ2-3, with TRBD1 matching 9 bases. Per germline, CDR1 LGHDT and CDR2 YNNKEL (reference sequence). With 6 bases clipped from V and 2 bases from J, the junction kept 12 bases outside the gene matches. The CDR3 is made up of 17 amino acids. As DNA, the CDR3 is TGTGCCAGCAGTGAACAACCGGGACAGGGTGTCACAGATACGCAGTATTTT. Amino acid sequence: CASSEQPGQGVTDTQYF.

The chain uses TRBV29-1 and TRBJ2-5; TRBD1 might be the D (5 bases). The CDR3 is made up of 14 amino acids. V shed 2 bases and J shed 4 bases, with 14 bases lying between them. The V gene's germline CDR1 is SQVTM and CDR2 ANQGSEA. CDR3 region: CSVERGGMRETQYF. The CDR3 DNA is TGCAGCGTTGAAAGGGGTGGAATGAGAGAGACCCAGTACTTC.

The chain uses TRBV27 and TRBJ1-2, with 10 bases matching TRBD1. This CDR3 has 16 amino acids. The ends lost 4 bases at V and 2 bases at J; junction bases unmatched: 7. The germline V gene has CDR1 MNHEY and CDR2 SMNVEV (reference sequence). Here the CDR3 reads CASSSPRQGANYGYTF. In nucleotides, the CDR3 is TGTGCCAGCAGTTCACCCCGACAGGGGGCGAACTATGGCTACACCTTC.

Concerning this clone itself: One end of the junction fails to match germline, which may point to a read error. This chain connects TRBV6-6 to TRBJ2-2; TRBD2 agrees at 11 bases. CDR1 and CDR2 from the germline V gene are MNHNY and SVGAGI (reference sequence). The CDR3 spans 19 residues. CDR3 DNA sequence: TGCGCCAGCAGTCAGCCTCGATTAGCGGGGGGGGCGAACACCGGGGAGCTGTTTTTT. It specifies CASSQPRLAGGANTGELFF.

The chain joins TRBV7-2 to TRBJ2-5; 13 bases are a match to TRBD2. J lost 5 bases, V lost 5 bases, and 14 bases had no gene match. Germline V gene lookup returns CDR1 SGHTA and CDR2 FQGNSA. This CDR3 spans 18 amino acids. CDR3 DNA: TGTGCCAGCAGCCCCTGGACTAGCGGGGGACCTGGGTGGGAGACCCAGTACTTC. Its translation is CASSPWTSGGPGWETQYF. Full variable domain (outside the CDR3, taken from reference TRBV7-2 and TRBJ2-5): GAGVSQSPSNKVTEKGKDVELRCDPISGHTALYWYRQSLGQGLEFLIYFQGNSAPDKSGLPSDRFSAERTGGSVSTLTIQRTQQEDSAVYLCASSPWTSGGPGWETQYFGPGTRLLVL.

The chain uses TRBV11-1 and TRBJ2-7, with 8 bases matching TRBD1. The V gene end was trimmed by 0 bases and the J gene end by 4 bases; junction bases not matched to a gene: 5. The CDR3 contains 15 residues. Germline CDR1 reads SGHAT; CDR2 reads FQDESV (reference sequence). The CDR3 region has the DNA TGTGCCAGCAGCTTAGCCGGGACAGGAGGGTACGAGCAGTACTTC. It translates to CASSLAGTGGYEQYF.

The gene calls are TRBV18 and TRBJ2-7, with D possibly being TRBD1 (6 bases). The CDR3 consists of 15 residues. Trimming took off 6 bases at V and 4 bases at J, with 19 bases between the two ends. The germline V gene encodes CDR1 KGHSH and CDR2 LQKENI. CDR3 protein: CASSPFVGGSYEQYF. CDR3 sequence (DNA): TGTGCCAGCTCCCCCTTCGTTGGGGGCAGTTACGAGCAGTACTTC.

J is TRBJ1-5 and V is TRBV19; 12 nucleotides match TRBD1. The CDR3 is 18 residues long. With V trimmed by 4 bases and J by 1 base, 8 bases remained unmatched. Germline V lookup: CDR1 LNHDA, CDR2 SQIVND (reference sequence). The CDR3 sequence: CASSTRDRGLPSNQPQHF. The CDR3 DNA reads TGTGCCAGTAGTACCCGGGACAGGGGGCTTCCGAGCAATCAGCCCCAGCATTTT. Supplemented by reference TRBV19 and TRBJ1-5, the full variable domain reads DGGITQSPKYLFRKEGQNVTLSCEQNLNHDAMYWYRQDPGQGLRLIYYSQIVNDFQKGDIAEGYSVSREKKESFPLTVTSAQKNPTAFYLCASSTRDRGLPSNQPQHFGDGTRLSIL.

The V call is TRBV3-1 (or the pseudogene TRBV3-2), the J call TRBJ2-3; D is unresolved. Trimming removed 2 bases from V and 6 bases from J, with 15 bases in between. The CDR3 contains 15 residues. From germline, CDR1 is LGHDT and CDR2 YNNKEL (reference sequence). The CDR3 DNA reads as TGTGCCAGCAGCCAACCGAAACAGCCCCCGGATACGCAGTATTTT. Amino acid sequence: CASSQPKQPPDTQYF.

The chain joins TRBV11-2 to TRBJ2-2; TRBD1 might be the D (5 bases). The V and J ends lost 2 bases and 3 bases respectively, with 10 bases between them. Germline V gene lookup returns CDR1 SGHAT and CDR2 FQNNGV. The CDR3 is 15 residues long. CDR3 protein: CASSLSRGYTGELFF. In nucleotides, the CDR3 is TGTGCCAGCAGCTTAAGTAGGGGTTACACCGGGGAGCTGTTTTTT.

To note about this clone: At one boundary the junction diverges from the germline segment, which might be a read error. The chain employs TRBV14 and TRBJ2-7; D gene unclear. The germline V gene encodes CDR1 SGHDN and CDR2 FVKESK. The CDR3 length is 13 residues. The CDR3 DNA reads as TGTGCCAGCAGTCAAGGGCTGGTCTACGAGCAGTACTTC. It translates to CASSQGLVYEQYF.

The chain uses TRBV9 and TRBJ2-7; 16 bases match TRBD2. The CDR3 covers 19 residues. Unmatched junction bases numbered 6, after V lost 0 bases and J lost 0 bases. Germline V gives CDR1 SGDLS, CDR2 YYNGEE. CDR3 residues: CASSVGMGLAGGSSYEQYF. In DNA, the CDR3 is TGTGCCAGCAGCGTAGGAATGGGACTAGCGGGAGGGAGCTCCTACGAGCAGTACTTC.

CDR3 sequence: CASSLRSKSSYNSPLHF. In nucleotides, the CDR3 is TGTGCCAGCAGCCTTCGCTCAAAGAGCTCCTATAATTCACCCCTCCACTTT. This chain connects TRBV11-2 to TRBJ1-6; D uncertain. The germline V and J ends were trimmed by 5 bases and 0 bases, with 14 bases remaining between them. The CDR3 runs to 17 residues. The germline V gene encodes CDR1 SGHAT and CDR2 FQNNGV.